The next 4 T cell receptor beta chains were all read from a single sample in a study of technical replicates of blood from a handful of donors. Profiling relied on immunoSEQ multiplex PCR, and the TCRdb table lists in-frame clones only, not all of them. Found here are 55,000 to 75,000 clones, around 93% of them singletons; the top ten hold less than 5%. Sequenced: PBMCs. The receptors originated from a human donor in good health. Some clones in this sample may be carry-over from other donors' samples.

This clone occurred once. This chain links TRBV9 with TRBJ2-5; 10 bases agree with TRBD2. The CDR3 totals 15 residues. Per the germline V gene, CDR1 is SGDLS and CDR2 is YYNGEE. V dropped 0 bases and J dropped 5; count of bases not matched to a gene: 4. This CDR3 is CASSVGSGRAETQYF. In DNA form, the CDR3 reads TGTGCCAGCAGCGTAGGAAGCGGGAGGGCGGAGACCCAGTACTTC.

The chain is built from TRBV5-4 and TRBJ2-5; D ambiguous. V lost 1 base, J lost 2 bases, and 6 bases lay in between. The germline gives CDR1 SGHNT, CDR2 YYREEE (reference sequence). This CDR3 region has 13 residues. CDR3 coding DNA: TGTGCCAGCAGCTTGCCCCAGCAAGAGACCCAGTACTTC. Protein product: CASSLPQQETQYF.

This clone was observed a single time. The rearrangement joins TRBV4-1 to TRBJ2-6, with D possibly being TRBD1 (5 bases). The CDR3 has 19 amino acids. Germline V gene lookup returns CDR1 MGHRA and CDR2 YSYEKL. V lost 2 bases, J lost 2 bases, and 19 bases lay in between. Here the CDR3 reads CASSQFPDRQIPGANVLTF. The CDR3 bases are TGCGCCAGCAGCCAATTCCCCGACAGACAGATTCCTGGGGCCAACGTCCTGACTTTC.

The chain uses TRBV9 and TRBJ2-3; tentatively, D is TRBD2 (6 bases). CDR1 and CDR2 (germline): SGDLS, YYNGEE. The CDR3 totals 14 residues. Trimming left V 0 bases short and J 5 bases short, with 10 bases between. CDR3 nucleotides: TGTGCCAGCAGCGTAGTATCCGGGGGAGATACGCAGTATTTT. Translation: CASSVVSGGDTQYF.